A selection of T cell receptor beta chains follows, all from one sample in a study of cytomegalovirus exposure and HLA in healthy donors. Repertoires were generated with immunoSEQ multiplex PCR, while TCRdb's copy carries only in-frame clones and drops some. The sample contains some 200,000 clones, approximately 82% of which appear only once. The sample comprised PBMCs. The source of these receptors is a woman aged 18-29 years in good health and CMV-seronegative. Each CDR3 is given with its conserved first and last residue. The D gene is left open where the match is weak. Only part of the rows carry a size: once, few, many, or a class if the clone is expanded.

v_gene	j_gene	d_gene	abundance	CDR3aa	CDR3nt
TRBV7-2	TRBJ2-3	NA	NA	CASSLESAATDTQYF	TGTGCCAGCAGCTTAGAGTCAGCGGCCACAGATACGCAGTATTTT
TRBV9	TRBJ2-7	TRBD2	NA	CASSPGLGDYEQYF	TGTGCCAGCTCGCCGGGACTAGGGGACTACGAGCAGTACTTC
TRBV20-1	TRBJ2-5	NA	NA	CSARGGTQYF	TGCAGTGCTAGGGGGGGGACCCAGTACTTC
TRBV7-9	TRBJ2-5	TRBD2	NA	CSSSLVLGGGETQYF	TGTTCCAGCAGCTTAGTGTTGGGGGGGGGAGAGACCCAGTACTTC
TRBV5-5	TRBJ1-5	NA	NA	CASSPAGTDNQPQHF	TGTGCCAGCAGCCCCGCGGGGACGGATAATCAGCCCCAGCATTTT
TRBV27	TRBJ2-1	TRBD2	once	CASSTGTSGSNEQFF	TGTGCCAGCAGTACCGGGACTAGCGGGAGCAATGAGCAGTTCTTC
TRBV6-5	TRBJ1-1	NA	once	CASSYRRETEAFF	TGTGCCAGCAGTTACCGGAGAGAGACTGAAGCTTTCTTT
TRBV29-1	TRBJ2-1	TRBD1	NA	CSGNKGTGGYNEQFF	TGCAGCGGGAACAAAGGGACAGGGGGTTACAATGAGCAGTTCTTC
TRBV5-6	TRBJ2-2	TRBD2	NA	CASRWGGNLGTGELFF	TGTGCCAGCCGCTGGGGGGGAAATTTGGGGACCGGGGAGCTGTTTTTT
TRBV2	TRBJ2-3	NA	many	CASSEPFRITQYF	TGTGCCAGCAGTGAACCCTTCCGTATTACGCAGTATTTT
TRBV10-2	TRBJ1-2	TRBD1	few	CASSESGQGLLYGYTF	TGCGCCAGCAGTGAGTCAGGACAGGGCCTTCTCTATGGCTACACCTTC
TRBV4-3	TRBJ2-3	TRBD2	NA	CASSQDSAGGPSDTQYF	TGCGCCAGCAGCCAAGATTCGGCGGGAGGGCCTTCAGATACGCAGTATTTT
TRBV6-1	TRBJ2-4	TRBD1	few	CASTSLGTGGNIQYF	TGTGCCAGCACCTCTCTAGGGACAGGGGGAAACATTCAGTACTTC
TRBV27	TRBJ2-2	NA	NA	CASSGSVVGLPDPGELFF	TGTGCCAGCAGTGGTTCTGTAGTGGGACTCCCCGACCCCGGGGAGCTGTTTTTT
TRBV28	TRBJ2-5	NA	NA	CASSPPRTATQETQYF	TGTGCCAGCAGCCCTCCCCGGACAGCCACTCAAGAGACCCAGTACTTC
TRBV7-2	TRBJ2-1	NA	once	CASSVGGYGVNEQFF	TGTGCCAGCAGCGTAGGAGGGTATGGGGTCAATGAGCAGTTCTTC
TRBV7-8	TRBJ2-7	NA	NA	CASSLTRAGPYEQYF	TGTGCCAGCAGCTTAACTAGGGCGGGGCCCTACGAGCAGTACTTC
TRBV7-9	TRBJ2-2	NA	NA	CASSYGMNTGELFF	TGTGCCAGCAGCTACGGTATGAACACCGGGGAGCTGTTTTTT
TRBV7-2	TRBJ1-1	TRBD1	NA	CASSPGTVNTEAFF	TGTGCCAGCAGCCCCGGGACAGTGAACACTGAAGCTTTCTTT
TRBV13	TRBJ2-1	TRBD2	NA	CASSLSGSGGLNEQFF	TGTGCCAGCAGCTTATCGGGCAGCGGGGGACTCAATGAGCAGTTCTTC
TRBV27	TRBJ2-5	TRBD1	NA	CASSFLPGQGKETQYF	TGTGCCAGCAGTTTTCTACCGGGACAGGGGAAAGAGACCCAGTACTTC
TRBV5-6	TRBJ2-2	NA	once	CASSLGLEGNTGELFF	TGTGCCAGCAGCTTGGGACTAGAAGGGAACACCGGGGAGCTGTTTTTT
TRBV9	TRBJ2-1	TRBD2	NA	CASSQTPSGRVQWDEQFF	TGTGCCAGCAGCCAAACCCCTAGCGGGAGGGTTCAGTGGGATGAGCAGTTCTTC
TRBV7-8	TRBJ1-1	TRBD1	NA	CASSFAGGTEAFF	TGTGCCAGCAGCTTCGCAGGGGGCACTGAAGCTTTCTTT
TRBV2	TRBJ1-3	NA	few	CASREGSYSGNTIYF	TGTGCCAGCAGGGAGGGAAGTTACTCTGGAAACACCATATATTTT
TRBV15	TRBJ1-5	NA	NA	CATSRVQGSVQPQHF	TGTGCCACCAGCAGGGTCCAGGGGTCGGTTCAGCCCCAGCATTTT
TRBV7-9	TRBJ2-7	TRBD2	NA	CASSYPLAGGNEQYF	TGTGCCAGCAGCTACCCGCTAGCGGGAGGAAACGAGCAGTACTTC
TRBV7-9	TRBJ1-4	NA	NA	CASSLGGGTVGTNEKLFF	TGTGCCAGCAGCTTAGGGGGGGGGACGGTTGGAACTAATGAAAAACTGTTTTTT
TRBV6-5	TRBJ1-2	TRBD1	NA	CASSYSTGGGGGYTF	TGTGCCAGCAGTTACTCGACAGGGGGCGGGGGAGGCTACACCTTC
TRBV6-5	TRBJ1-5	NA	NA	CASSLKRPEGTPQHF	TGTGCCAGCAGTTTAAAGCGGCCGGAGGGTACGCCCCAGCATTTT
TRBV19	TRBJ1-1	NA	NA	CASSMVWAHTEAFF	TGTGCCAGTAGTATGGTGTGGGCGCACACTGAAGCTTTCTTT
TRBV11-2	TRBJ1-1	NA	NA	CASSARVFMNTEAFF	TGTGCCAGCAGCGCGCGGGTCTTCATGAACACTGAAGCTTTCTTT
TRBV27	TRBJ2-3	NA	NA	CARFGGRTDTQYF	TGTGCCAGATTCGGAGGGCGCACAGATACGCAGTATTTT
TRBV7-2	TRBJ1-2	TRBD1	NA	CASSSPGQGAYGYTF	TGTGCCAGCAGCTCCCCGGGACAGGGGGCATATGGCTACACCTTC
TRBV7-9	TRBJ2-2	TRBD1	once	CASSLRGRRELFF	TGTGCCAGCAGCTTAAGGGGGCGCAGGGAGCTGTTTTTT
TRBV4-2	TRBJ1-1	NA	NA	CASSRSIHREDRMETEAFF	TGTGCCAGCAGCCGGTCAATCCACAGGGAAGACCGGATGGAGACTGAAGCTTTCTTT
TRBV7-2	TRBJ2-3	TRBD1	NA	CASSSPSGQITDTQYF	TGTGCCAGCAGCTCCCCCTCGGGACAGATCACAGATACGCAGTATTTT
TRBV9	TRBJ1-4	NA	NA	CASSAGPGNDEKLFF	TGTGCCAGCAGCGCCGGACCGGGGAATGATGAAAAACTGTTTTTT
TRBV27	TRBJ2-3	NA	NA	CASSLGSLPSTDTQYF	TGTGCCAGCAGTTTAGGGAGCCTTCCTAGCACAGATACGCAGTATTTT
TRBV19	TRBJ2-1	TRBD2	NA	CASSPTKTSGLYNEQFF	TGTGCCAGTAGCCCCACCAAGACTAGCGGGCTATACAATGAGCAGTTCTTC
TRBV7-2	TRBJ1-2	NA	NA	CASSLGRAKMLGYTF	TGTGCCAGCAGCTTAGGGAGGGCCAAGATGCTTGGCTACACCTTC
TRBV6-5	TRBJ2-1	NA	NA	CASRTGIGNEQFF	TGTGCCAGCAGGACAGGTATTGGCAATGAGCAGTTCTTC
TRBV18	TRBJ2-5	NA	NA	CASSPGSQETQYF	TGTGCCAGCTCACCGGGGAGTCAGGAGACCCAGTACTTC
TRBV28	TRBJ1-4	TRBD1	NA	CASSFSGTGVEKLFF	TGTGCCAGCAGTTTCTCCGGGACAGGGGTCGAAAAACTGTTTTTT
TRBV6-5	TRBJ2-5	TRBD1	NA	CASWKRTGEETQYF	TGTGCCAGCTGGAAACGGACAGGGGAAGAGACCCAGTACTTC
TRBV7-9	TRBJ2-7	TRBD1	NA	CASSLETGTALYEQYF	TGTGCCAGCAGCTTAGAGACCGGGACAGCTCTTTACGAGCAGTACTTC
TRBV11-3	TRBJ1-5	NA	few	CASSLRFGQPQHF	TGTGCCAGCAGCTTGAGGTTTGGTCAGCCCCAGCATTTT
TRBV2	TRBJ2-1	NA	NA	CASMILADPYNEQFF	TGTGCCAGCATGATATTAGCAGATCCCTACAATGAGCAGTTCTTC
TRBV27	TRBJ2-1	TRBD2	NA	CASSSPRTGGYEQFF	TGTGCCAGCAGTTCGCCTCGCACGGGAGGCTATGAGCAGTTCTTC
TRBV5-6	TRBJ1-6	TRBD1	NA	CASGAGQGASSPLHF	TGTGCCAGCGGGGCGGGACAGGGGGCGTCATCACCCCTCCACTTT
TRBV29-1	TRBJ2-1	TRBD1	NA	CSVETSGGPIGQFF	TGCAGCGTTGAAACCTCAGGGGGTCCTATAGGGCAGTTCTTC
TRBV28	TRBJ2-7	TRBD1	NA	CASRWGQSYEQYF	TGTGCCAGCAGGTGGGGACAGTCCTACGAGCAGTACTTC